This entry is about one T cell receptor beta chain. V gave up 5 bases and J gave up 1 base; unmatched junction bases: 3. The V gene's germline CDR1 is SGHRS and CDR2 YFSETQ. The CDR3 has 15 amino acids. Sequencing used immunoSEQ v3. TCRdb's copy holds only in-frame clones and misses some; the assay was immunoSEQ multiplex PCR. The sample has around 45,000 clones, roughly 70% seen once. Time point denoted: pre-treatment sample, taken before nivolumab and TIL therapy. Pleural nodules or supraclavicular lymph nodes made up most of the excised metastases sampled. This sample was included in a study of TIL therapy for anti-PD-1-resistant metastatic lung cancer. Overall study: Median tumor PD-L1 proportion score was roughly 5.4%.

This chain links TRBV5-1 with TRBJ2-2; TRBD2 aligns across 9 bases. The material was tumor tissue, obtained at baseline. This clonotype originated in a person between 25 and 80 years old with non-small cell lung cancer. The CDR3 loop is CASRLTSGNTGELFF. In DNA form, the CDR3 reads TGCGCCAGCAGACTGACTAGCGGGAACACCGGGGAGCTGTTTTTT.